This TCR beta chain was observed in a study of shared clonotypes between healthy human individuals. Here immunoSEQ multiplex PCR was the method, and the copy in TCRdb shows in-frame clones only, minus some. This table holds roughly 120,000 clones, about 67% found once. This CDR3 is built from 13 residues. Sequenced: memory CD8+ T cells sorted from blood. The subset was: CD45RO+ cells pooled with CCR7-negative TemRA cells. The receptor comes from a woman aged 25 to 45 in good health. This sequence joins TRBV21-1 and TRBJ2-3; the table's D call TRBD2 went unverified against the DNA. TRBV21-1 is described as a pseudogene. The CDR3 coding sequence is TGTGCCAGCCGCGGGACTATCACAGATACGCAGTATTTT. Translated, it gives CASRGTITDTQYF.